The rows below give T cell receptor beta chains drawn from one sample of a study of cytomegalovirus exposure and HLA in healthy donors. TCRdb's table, derived via immunoSEQ multiplex PCR, lists solely in-frame clones and lacks some. The top ten hold approximately 7% of the sample, which has some 70,000 clones, approximately 80% seen once. The sample consisted of PBMCs. The receptor source for this set is a human donor in good health. The CDR3 runs from the conserved cysteine through the conserved F or W.

TRBV9 CASSVRDRTSYGYTF
TRBV9 CASSVGARETGELFF
TRBV19 CASSRTDPVAKNIQYF
TRBV6-5 CASSLDRFGVDEQFF
TRBV6-1 CASSESRRGRGGFYNSPLHF
TRBV11-2 CASSFIGGVVASDGYTF
TRBV5-1 CASSLETTDTQYF
TRBV6-1 CASTRGGSYNEQFF
TRBV27 CASTPSRVQTYEQYF
TRBV5-6 CASSLGQGAGGYTF
TRBV11-2 CASSSRDLSSYNEQFF
TRBV4-2 CASSQDLLMGGYGYTF
TRBV27 CASSSLAGVPNYGYPF
TRBV5-4 CASSSKGLAVFYEQDF
TRBV5-6 CASSFFQGGYGYTF
TRBV11-3 CASSLGGNTEAFF
TRBV6-5 CASSPTSGGQFF
TRBV7-9 CASTDRGDGGDTEAFF
TRBV27 CASIRGDEQYF
TRBV7-9 CASSLAIGVQSTEAFF
TRBV7-2 CASSLGGSPQETQYF
TRBV6-5 CASGPSGGLSEQFF
TRBV5-1 CASSSTSGGANEQFF
TRBV7-8 CASSTTGTANTEAFF
TRBV2 CASSVGRGEQFF
TRBV6-1 CAISPGSNTGELFF
TRBV28 CASSLRSGEQFF
TRBV28 CACRTGLWEQYF
TRBV5-1 CASSASSGGGNEQFF
TRBV6-5 CASRTGQHSGNTIYF
TRBV5-1 CASSVSGGTDTQYF
TRBV19 CASSIRNSGGIYNEQFF
TRBV14 CASSARQNTEAFF
TRBV9 CASGLGGSSYNEQFF
TRBV6-1 CASREGGASTDTQYF
TRBV27 CASSFRQGVFEKLFF
TRBV5-4 CASSFSFPSADEQYF
TRBV4-3 CASSQDFVMSENIQYF
TRBV9 CASSGGISYNSPLHF
TRBV6-5 CASSYSPEVLTDTQYF
TRBV5-1 CASSSAWSLNTEAFF
TRBV7-8 CASRQSSLPGGDYGYTF
TRBV4-3 CASSLQERGSTDTQYF
TRBV7-3 CASSLSVLAGPTGELFF
TRBV6-6 CASSYSTGGEETQYF
TRBV4-1 CASSQDMGSSSGNTIYF
TRBV6-5 CASQRAHEQFF
TRBV27 CASSLRDSDTQYF
TRBV5-5 CASTMVGRRGYTF
TRBV7-9 CASSLDRGRGNHGYTF
TRBV19 CASRNGQGRAYEQYF
TRBV6-5 CASSLTGDGTGELFF
TRBV6-5 CASSPSSYEQYF
TRBV6-5 CASSVDRFPYGYTF
TRBV28 CASSFAAGANVLTF